Many counts were recorded for the clone carrying this T cell receptor beta chain. Its specificity is unknown. Using quantitative 5'-RACE with molecular barcodes, the authors made TCR beta libraries. TCRdb ran MiXCR on the 5' RACE reads and lists one entry per CDR3 protein. Of about 130,000 distinct CDR3 sequences listed, about a tenth are singletons. These data belong to a study of CD8 T cells in ankylosing spondylitis. The study, taken as a whole, reports: Within peripheral blood, clones linked to disease were CD8+ and relatively rare.

The CDR3 sequence is 14 residues long. Trimming removed 6 bases at V and 3 bases at J, with 11 bases between. This clonotype originated in a male donor with ankylosing spondylitis or in good health (not recorded which). Sequenced: blood, either unsorted or a sorted T cell fraction (not recorded which). The rearrangement joins TRBV12-3 or TRBV12-4 to TRBJ1-4, with D possibly matching TRBD1 (6 bases). The CDR3 protein is CASRQGYANEKLFF. As DNA, the CDR3 is TGTGCCAGCAGACAGGGTTATGCTAATGAAAAACTGTTTTTT.